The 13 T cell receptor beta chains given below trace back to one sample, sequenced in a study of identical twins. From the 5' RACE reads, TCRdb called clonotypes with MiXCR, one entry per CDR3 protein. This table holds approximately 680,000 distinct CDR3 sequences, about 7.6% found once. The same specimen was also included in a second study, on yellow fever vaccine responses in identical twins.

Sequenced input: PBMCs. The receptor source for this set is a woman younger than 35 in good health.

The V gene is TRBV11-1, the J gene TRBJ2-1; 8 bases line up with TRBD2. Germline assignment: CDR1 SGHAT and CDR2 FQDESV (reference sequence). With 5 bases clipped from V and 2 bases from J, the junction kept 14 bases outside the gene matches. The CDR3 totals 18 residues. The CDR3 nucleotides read TGTGCCAGCAGCCCCCTCGGAATCATTAGCGGGACCTACAATGAGCAGTTCTTC. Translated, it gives CASSPLGIISGTYNEQFF.

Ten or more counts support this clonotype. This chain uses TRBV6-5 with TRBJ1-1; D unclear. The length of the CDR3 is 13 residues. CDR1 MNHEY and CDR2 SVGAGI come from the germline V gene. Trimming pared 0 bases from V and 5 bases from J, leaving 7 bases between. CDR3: CASSYSIATEAFF. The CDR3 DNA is TGTGCCAGCAGTTACTCGATAGCAACTGAAGCTTTCTTT.

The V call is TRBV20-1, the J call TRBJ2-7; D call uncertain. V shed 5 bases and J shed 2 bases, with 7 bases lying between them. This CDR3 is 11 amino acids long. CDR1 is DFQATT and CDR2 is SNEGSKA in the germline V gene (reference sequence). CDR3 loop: CSAADPYEQYF. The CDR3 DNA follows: TGCAGTGCTGCGGACCCCTACGAGCAGTACTTC.

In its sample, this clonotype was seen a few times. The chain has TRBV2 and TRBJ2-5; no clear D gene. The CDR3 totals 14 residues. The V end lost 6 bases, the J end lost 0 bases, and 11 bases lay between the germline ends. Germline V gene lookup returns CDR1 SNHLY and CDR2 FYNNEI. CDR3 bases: TGTGCCAGCAGACCGGGCCACTACCAAGAGACCCAGTACTTC. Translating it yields CASRPGHYQETQYF.

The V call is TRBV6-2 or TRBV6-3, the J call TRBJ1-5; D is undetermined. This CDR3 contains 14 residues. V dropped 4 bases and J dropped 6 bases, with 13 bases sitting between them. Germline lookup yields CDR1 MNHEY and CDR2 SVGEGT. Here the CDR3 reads CASSSPGGSQPQHF. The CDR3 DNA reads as TGTGCCAGCAGTTCCCCCGGAGGTAGTCAGCCCCAGCATTTT.

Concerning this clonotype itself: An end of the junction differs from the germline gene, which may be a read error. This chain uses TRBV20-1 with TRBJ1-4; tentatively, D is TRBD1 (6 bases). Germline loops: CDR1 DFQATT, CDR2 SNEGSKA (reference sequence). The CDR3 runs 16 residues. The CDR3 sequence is CCAREGGGPSNEKLFF. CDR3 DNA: TGCTGTGCTAGAGAGGGGGGGGGACCTTCGAATGAAAAACTGTTTTTT.

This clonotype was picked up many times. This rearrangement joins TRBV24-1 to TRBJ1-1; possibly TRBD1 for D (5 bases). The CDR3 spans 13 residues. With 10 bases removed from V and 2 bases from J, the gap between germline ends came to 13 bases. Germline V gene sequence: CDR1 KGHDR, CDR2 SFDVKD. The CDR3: CATAGFDNTEAFF. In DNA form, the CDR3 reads TGTGCCACGGCAGGGTTCGACAACACTGAAGCTTTCTTT.

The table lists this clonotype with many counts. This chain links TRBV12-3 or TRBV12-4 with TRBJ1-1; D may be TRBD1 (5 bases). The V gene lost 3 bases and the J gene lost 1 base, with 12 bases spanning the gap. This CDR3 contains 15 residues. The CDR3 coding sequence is TGTGCCAGCAGTTTGGGGCCCTTTACGAACACTGAAGCTTTCTTT. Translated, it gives CASSLGPFTNTEAFF.

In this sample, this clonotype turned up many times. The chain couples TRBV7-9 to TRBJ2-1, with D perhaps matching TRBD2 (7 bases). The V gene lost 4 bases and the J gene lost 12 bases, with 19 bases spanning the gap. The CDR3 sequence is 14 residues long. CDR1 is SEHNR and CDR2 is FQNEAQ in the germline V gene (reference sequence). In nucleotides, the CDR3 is TGTGCCAGCAGCTCGGGGGGCCCCCTCTATACGCAGTTCTTC. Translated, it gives CASSSGGPLYTQFF.

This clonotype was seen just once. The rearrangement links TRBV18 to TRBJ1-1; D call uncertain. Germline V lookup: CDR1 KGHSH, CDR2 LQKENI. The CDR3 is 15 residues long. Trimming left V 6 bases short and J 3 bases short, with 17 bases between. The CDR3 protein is CASSRNEGLDTEAFF. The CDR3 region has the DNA TGTGCCAGCTCGCGCAATGAAGGTTTAGACACTGAAGCTTTCTTT.

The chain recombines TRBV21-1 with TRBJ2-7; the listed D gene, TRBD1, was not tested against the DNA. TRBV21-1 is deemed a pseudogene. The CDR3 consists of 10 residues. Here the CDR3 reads CASSKFIRVV. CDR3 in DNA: TGTGCCAGCAGCAAATTTATCAGGGTCGTC.

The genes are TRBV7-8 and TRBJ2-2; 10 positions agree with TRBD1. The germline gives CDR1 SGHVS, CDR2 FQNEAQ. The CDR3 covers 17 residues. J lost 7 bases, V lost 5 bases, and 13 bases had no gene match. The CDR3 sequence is CASSHTRQGARVGELFF. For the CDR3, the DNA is TGTGCCAGCAGCCACACTCGACAGGGGGCGAGGGTCGGGGAGCTGTTTTTT.

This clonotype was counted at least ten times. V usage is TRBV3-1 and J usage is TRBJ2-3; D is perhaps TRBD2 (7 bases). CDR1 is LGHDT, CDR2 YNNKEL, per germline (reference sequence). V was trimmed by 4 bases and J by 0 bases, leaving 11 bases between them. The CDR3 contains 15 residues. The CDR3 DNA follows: TGTGCCAGCAGCCGGCGGGGGCCCAGCACAGATACGCAGTATTTT. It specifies CASSRRGPSTDTQYF.